This is a list of T cell receptor beta chains from one sample in a study of CD8+ T cells in alopecia areata. Some clones are missing from TCRdb's copy, which holds only in-frame ones; the method was immunoSEQ multiplex PCR. This table has 150,000 or so clones, over 80% appearing once. The sample consisted of CD8+ T cells sorted from blood, taken at week 0. All receptors come from a human donor with alopecia areata. Both conserved end residues are part of each CDR3. The D gene is left open where the match is weak. The listing skips clone size in some rows; elsewhere it reads once, few, many or a size class.

abundance: .; j_gene: TRBJ1-1; d_gene: .; v_gene: TRBV2; CDR3aa: CASTIDGLMAFF; CDR3nt: TGTGCCAGCACCATCGACGGCCTTATGGCTTTCTTT
abundance: .; j_gene: TRBJ2-3; d_gene: .; v_gene: TRBV7-9; CDR3aa: CASSLEPMITDTQYF; CDR3nt: TGTGCCAGCAGCTTAGAACCGATGATCACAGATACGCAGTATTTT
abundance: medium-sized; j_gene: TRBJ2-2; d_gene: .; v_gene: TRBV2; CDR3aa: CASSGIEGRGTGELFF; CDR3nt: TGTGCCAGCAGTGGGATAGAGGGCCGTGGCACCGGGGAGCTGTTTTTT
abundance: .; j_gene: TRBJ2-1; d_gene: TRBD2; v_gene: TRBV30; CDR3aa: CAWHRTSGRYNEQFF; CDR3nt: TGTGCCTGGCACCGGACTAGCGGGAGGTACAATGAGCAGTTCTTC
abundance: .; j_gene: TRBJ2-7; d_gene: .; v_gene: TRBV7-6; CDR3aa: CASSLEIGGTYEQYF; CDR3nt: TGTGCCAGCAGCTTAGAAATCGGCGGAACCTACGAGCAGTACTTC
abundance: .; j_gene: TRBJ2-4; d_gene: .; v_gene: TRBV7-9; CDR3aa: CASSLGFGTVAKNIQYF; CDR3nt: TGTGCCAGCAGCTTAGGGTTCGGTACGGTAGCCAAAAACATTCAGTACTTC
abundance: .; j_gene: TRBJ2-7; d_gene: .; v_gene: TRBV6-1; CDR3aa: CASSEGDGYEQYF; CDR3nt: TGTGCCAGCAGTGAGGGGGACGGCTACGAGCAGTACTTC
abundance: .; j_gene: TRBJ2-7; d_gene: .; v_gene: TRBV18; CDR3aa: CASSPLESYEQYF; CDR3nt: TGTGCCAGCTCACCTCTCGAGTCCTACGAGCAGTACTTC
abundance: .; j_gene: TRBJ2-7; d_gene: .; v_gene: TRBV28; CDR3aa: CASRGYEQYF; CDR3nt: TGTGCCAGCAGGGGATACGAGCAGTACTTC
abundance: .; j_gene: TRBJ1-2; d_gene: .; v_gene: TRBV4-1; CDR3aa: CASSQDIPTGYTF; CDR3nt: TGCGCCAGCAGCCAAGATATCCCCACTGGCTACACCTTC
abundance: .; j_gene: TRBJ2-3; d_gene: .; v_gene: TRBV14; CDR3aa: CASSPFAVSSTDTQYF; CDR3nt: TGTGCCAGCAGCCCGTTTGCTGTCTCTAGCACAGATACGCAGTATTTT
abundance: .; j_gene: TRBJ2-1; d_gene: TRBD1; v_gene: TRBV27; CDR3aa: CASNPGQSFYNEQFF; CDR3nt: TGTGCCAGCAACCCGGGACAGAGCTTTTACAATGAGCAGTTCTTC
abundance: .; j_gene: TRBJ2-3; d_gene: TRBD2; v_gene: TRBV5-4; CDR3aa: CASGPLAGSDTQYF; CDR3nt: TGTGCCAGCGGACCACTAGCGGGATCTGATACGCAGTATTTT
abundance: once; j_gene: TRBJ2-1; d_gene: .; v_gene: TRBV10-3; CDR3aa: CAISEAGQILGNEQFF; CDR3nt: TGTGCCATCAGTGAAGCGGGACAGATTTTAGGAAATGAGCAGTTCTTC
abundance: .; j_gene: TRBJ1-2; d_gene: TRBD1; v_gene: TRBV5-4; CDR3aa: CASSGTGDYGYTF; CDR3nt: TGTGCCAGCAGCGGGACAGGGGACTATGGCTACACCTTC
abundance: .; j_gene: TRBJ2-7; d_gene: .; v_gene: TRBV19; CDR3aa: CASSSSHEQYF; CDR3nt: TGTGCCAGTAGTTCCTCCCACGAGCAGTACTTC
abundance: .; j_gene: TRBJ2-7; d_gene: .; v_gene: TRBV30; CDR3aa: CAWSVPGIYEQYF; CDR3nt: TGTGCCTGGAGTGTACCGGGGATCTACGAGCAGTACTTC
abundance: .; j_gene: TRBJ2-2; d_gene: .; v_gene: TRBV7-2; CDR3aa: CASSFLVAGELFF; CDR3nt: TGTGCCAGCAGCTTCCTGGTGGCCGGGGAGCTGTTTTTT
abundance: .; j_gene: TRBJ2-3; d_gene: TRBD2; v_gene: TRBV30; CDR3aa: CAWSYALGLAGASDTQYF; CDR3nt: TGTGCCTGGAGTTACGCCCTGGGACTAGCGGGAGCTTCAGATACGCAGTATTTT
abundance: once; j_gene: TRBJ1-1; d_gene: .; v_gene: TRBV29-1; CDR3aa: CSAKGPGLHTEAFF; CDR3nt: TGCAGCGCTAAGGGGCCAGGGCTGCACACTGAAGCTTTCTTT
abundance: .; j_gene: TRBJ2-3; d_gene: .; v_gene: TRBV30; CDR3aa: CAWSVGIGSDTQYF; CDR3nt: TGTGCCTGGAGTGTAGGTATCGGGTCAGATACGCAGTATTTT
abundance: .; j_gene: TRBJ2-7; d_gene: .; v_gene: TRBV6-1; CDR3aa: CASSEVGQPYEQYF; CDR3nt: TGTGCCAGCAGTGAAGTCGGACAGCCCTACGAGCAGTACTTC